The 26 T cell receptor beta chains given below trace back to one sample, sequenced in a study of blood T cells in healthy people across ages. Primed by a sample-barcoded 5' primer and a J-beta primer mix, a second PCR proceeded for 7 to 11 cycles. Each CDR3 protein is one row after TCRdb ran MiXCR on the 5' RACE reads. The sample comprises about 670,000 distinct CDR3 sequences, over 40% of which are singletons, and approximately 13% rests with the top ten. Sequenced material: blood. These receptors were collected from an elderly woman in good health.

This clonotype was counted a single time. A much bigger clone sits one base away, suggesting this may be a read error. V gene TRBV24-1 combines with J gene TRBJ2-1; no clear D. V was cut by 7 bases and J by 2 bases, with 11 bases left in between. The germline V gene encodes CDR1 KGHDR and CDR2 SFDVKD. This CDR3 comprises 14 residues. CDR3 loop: CATREESAYNEQFF. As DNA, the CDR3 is TGTGCCACCAGGGAAGAAAGCGCCTACAATGAGCAGTTCTTC.

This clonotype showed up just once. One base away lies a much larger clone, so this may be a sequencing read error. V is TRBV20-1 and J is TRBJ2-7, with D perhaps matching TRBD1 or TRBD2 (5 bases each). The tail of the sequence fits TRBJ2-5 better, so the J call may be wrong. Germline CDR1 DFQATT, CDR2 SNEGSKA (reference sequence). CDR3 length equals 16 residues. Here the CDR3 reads CSARDSSRDPTETQYF. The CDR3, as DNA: TGCAGTGCTAGAGATAGTAGCAGGGACCCTACGGAGACCCAGTACTTC.

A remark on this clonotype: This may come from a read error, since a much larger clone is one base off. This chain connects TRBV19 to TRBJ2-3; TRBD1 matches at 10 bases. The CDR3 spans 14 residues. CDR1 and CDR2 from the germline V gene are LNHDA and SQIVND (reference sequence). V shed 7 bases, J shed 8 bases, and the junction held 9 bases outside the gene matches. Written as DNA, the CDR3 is TGTGCCAGTAAAGGGACAGGGGTTGTCGGTACGCAGTATTTT. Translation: CASKGTGVVGTQYF.

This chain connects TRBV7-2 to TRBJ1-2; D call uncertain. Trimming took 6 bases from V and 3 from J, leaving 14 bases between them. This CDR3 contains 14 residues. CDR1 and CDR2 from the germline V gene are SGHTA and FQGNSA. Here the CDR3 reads CASSPYQLDYGYTF. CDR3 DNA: TGTGCCAGCAGTCCTTATCAGTTGGACTATGGCTACACCTTC.

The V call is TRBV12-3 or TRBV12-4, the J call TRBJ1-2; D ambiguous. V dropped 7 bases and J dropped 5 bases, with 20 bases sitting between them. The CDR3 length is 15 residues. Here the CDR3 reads CASNFISWAAYGYTF. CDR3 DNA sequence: TGTGCCAGCAATTTTATCTCATGGGCAGCTTATGGCTACACCTTC.

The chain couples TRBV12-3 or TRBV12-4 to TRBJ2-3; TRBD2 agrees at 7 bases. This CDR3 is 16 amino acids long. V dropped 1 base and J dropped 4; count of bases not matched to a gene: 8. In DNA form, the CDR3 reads TGTGCCAGCAGTTTAGGGGCTAGCGGCCGCGCAGATACGCAGTATTTT. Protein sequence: CASSLGASGRADTQYF.

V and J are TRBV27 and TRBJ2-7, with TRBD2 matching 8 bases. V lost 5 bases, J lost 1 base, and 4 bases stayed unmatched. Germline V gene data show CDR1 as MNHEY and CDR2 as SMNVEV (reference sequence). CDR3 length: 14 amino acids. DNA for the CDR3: TGTGCCAGCAGTCCGGCGGGAGGTTCCTACGAGCAGTACTTC. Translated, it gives CASSPAGGSYEQYF.

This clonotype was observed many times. The CDR3 here is CASSLEGTDGYGYTF. Here the CDR3 DNA reads TGCGCCAGCAGCTTGGAAGGGACGGATGGTTATGGCTACACCTTC. This chain connects TRBV5-1 to TRBJ1-2; possibly TRBD1 for D (5 bases). This CDR3 comprises 15 residues. In germline, CDR1 is SGHRS, CDR2 YFSETQ. Trimming pared 0 bases from V and 5 bases from J, leaving 14 bases between.

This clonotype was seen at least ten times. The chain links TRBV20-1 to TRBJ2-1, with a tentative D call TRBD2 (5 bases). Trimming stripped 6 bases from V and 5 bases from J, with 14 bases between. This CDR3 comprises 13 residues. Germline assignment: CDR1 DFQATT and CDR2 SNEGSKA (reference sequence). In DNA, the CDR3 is TGCAGTGCCAAATCCCCTAGCAACAATGAGCAGTTCTTC. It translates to CSAKSPSNNEQFF.

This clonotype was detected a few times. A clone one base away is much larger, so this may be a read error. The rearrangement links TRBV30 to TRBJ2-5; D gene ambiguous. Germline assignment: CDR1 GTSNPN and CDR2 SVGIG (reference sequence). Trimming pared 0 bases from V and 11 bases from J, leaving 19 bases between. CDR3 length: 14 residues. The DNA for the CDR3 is TGTGCCTGGAGTGTAAGGGTTTCCCCCAATGAGCAGTACTTC. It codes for CAWSVRVSPNEQYF.

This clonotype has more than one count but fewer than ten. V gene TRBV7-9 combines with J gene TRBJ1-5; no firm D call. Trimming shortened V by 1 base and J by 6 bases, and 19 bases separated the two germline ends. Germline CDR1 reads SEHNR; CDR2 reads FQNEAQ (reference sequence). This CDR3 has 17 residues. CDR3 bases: TGTGCCAGCAGCTTAGGATCCCCTAGGACTGCGCGTCAGCCCCAGCATTTT. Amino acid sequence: CASSLGSPRTARQPQHF.

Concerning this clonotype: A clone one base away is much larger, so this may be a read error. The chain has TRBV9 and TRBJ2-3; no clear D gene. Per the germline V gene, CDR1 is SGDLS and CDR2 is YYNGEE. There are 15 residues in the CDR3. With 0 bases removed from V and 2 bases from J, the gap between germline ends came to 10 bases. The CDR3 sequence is CASSVGVVITDTQYF. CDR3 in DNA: TGTGCCAGCAGCGTAGGGGTGGTTATCACAGATACGCAGTATTTT.

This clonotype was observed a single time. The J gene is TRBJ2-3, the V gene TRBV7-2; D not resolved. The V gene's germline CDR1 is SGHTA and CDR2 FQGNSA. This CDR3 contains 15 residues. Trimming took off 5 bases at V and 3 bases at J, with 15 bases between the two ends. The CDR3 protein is CASSQEGQLTDTQYF. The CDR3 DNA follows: TGTGCCAGCAGCCAGGAAGGGCAACTTACAGATACGCAGTATTTT. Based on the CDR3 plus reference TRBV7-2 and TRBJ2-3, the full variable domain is GAGVSQSPSNKVTEKGKDVELRCDPISGHTALYWYRQSLGQGLEFLIYFQGNSAPDKSGLPSDRFSAERTGGSVSTLTIQRTQQEDSAVYLCASSQEGQLTDTQYFGPGTRLTVL.

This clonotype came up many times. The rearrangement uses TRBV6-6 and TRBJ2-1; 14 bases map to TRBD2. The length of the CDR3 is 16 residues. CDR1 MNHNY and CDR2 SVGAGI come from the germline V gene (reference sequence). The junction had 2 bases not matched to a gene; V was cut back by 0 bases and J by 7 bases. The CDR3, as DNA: TGTGCCAGCAGTTACTCGGGGACTAGCGGGGGTAATGAGCAGTTCTTC. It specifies CASSYSGTSGGNEQFF.

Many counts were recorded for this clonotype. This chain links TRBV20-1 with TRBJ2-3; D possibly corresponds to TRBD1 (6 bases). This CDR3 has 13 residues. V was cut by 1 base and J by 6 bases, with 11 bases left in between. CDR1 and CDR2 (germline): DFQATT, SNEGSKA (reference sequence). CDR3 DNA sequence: TGCAGTGCTAGAGCCCAGGGGTTCGATACGCAGTATTTT. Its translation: CSARAQGFDTQYF.

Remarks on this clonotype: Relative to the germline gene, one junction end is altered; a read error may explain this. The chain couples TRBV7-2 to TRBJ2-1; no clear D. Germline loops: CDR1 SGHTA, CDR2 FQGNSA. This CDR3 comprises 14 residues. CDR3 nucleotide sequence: TGTGCCAGCAGCTTAGGTACGGGCCTCAATGGGCAGTTCTTC. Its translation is CASSLGTGLNGQFF.

The DNA for the CDR3 is TGTGCCAGCAGCTTTGTTGGCAAACTTGCCTACGAGCAGTACTTC. Translating it yields CASSFVGKLAYEQYF. The V call is TRBV7-2, the J call TRBJ2-7, with no clear D. V lost 3 bases and J 2 bases, leaving 14 bases between the germline ends. This CDR3 has 15 amino acids. Germline CDR1 SGHTA, CDR2 FQGNSA. The whole variable domain, filled in from reference TRBV7-2 and TRBJ2-7, reads GAGVSQSPSNKVTEKGKDVELRCDPISGHTALYWYRQSLGQGLEFLIYFQGNSAPDKSGLPSDRFSAERTGGSVSTLTIQRTQQEDSAVYLCASSFVGKLAYEQYFGPGTRLTVT.

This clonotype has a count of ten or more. CDR3 DNA sequence: TGTGCCAGCCCGGCTTTGGGGTCAGGGGCCAACGTCCTGACTTTC. It codes for CASPALGSGANVLTF. The V call is TRBV5-4, the J call TRBJ2-6; D unclear. This CDR3 has 15 amino acids. Trimming shortened V by 7 bases and J by 4 bases, and 15 bases separated the two germline ends. Germline assignment: CDR1 SGHNT and CDR2 YYREEE (reference sequence).

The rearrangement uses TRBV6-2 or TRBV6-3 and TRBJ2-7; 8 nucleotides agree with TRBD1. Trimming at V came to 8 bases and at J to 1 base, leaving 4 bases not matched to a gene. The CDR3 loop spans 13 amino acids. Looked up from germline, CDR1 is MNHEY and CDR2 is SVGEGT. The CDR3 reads CASQGAVSYEQYF. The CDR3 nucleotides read TGTGCCAGCCAGGGGGCGGTATCCTACGAGCAGTACTTC.

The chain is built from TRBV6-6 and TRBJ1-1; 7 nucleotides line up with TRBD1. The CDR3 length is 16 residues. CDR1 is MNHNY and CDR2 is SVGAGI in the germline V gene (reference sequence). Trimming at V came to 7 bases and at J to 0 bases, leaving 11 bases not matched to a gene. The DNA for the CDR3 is TGTGCCAGCACCCCCGGGACAGCTACCATGAACACTGAAGCTTTCTTT. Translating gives CASTPGTATMNTEAFF.

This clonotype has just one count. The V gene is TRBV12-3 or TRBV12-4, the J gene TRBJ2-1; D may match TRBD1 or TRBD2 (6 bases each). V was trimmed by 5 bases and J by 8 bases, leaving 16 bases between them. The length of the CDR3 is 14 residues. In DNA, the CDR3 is TGTGCCAGCAGTGTAGGGGCAAGGGGGGATGAGCAGTTCTTC. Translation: CASSVGARGDEQFF.

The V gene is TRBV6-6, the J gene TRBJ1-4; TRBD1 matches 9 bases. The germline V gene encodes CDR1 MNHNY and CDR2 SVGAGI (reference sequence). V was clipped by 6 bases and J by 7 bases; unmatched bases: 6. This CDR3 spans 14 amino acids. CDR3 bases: TGTGCCAGCAGAACCGGGACAGGGAGTGAAAAACTGTTTTTT. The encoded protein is CASRTGTGSEKLFF.

In nucleotides, the CDR3 is TGCAGTGCTCCCATACCGACAACCCAAGAGACCCAGTACTTC. It encodes CSAPIPTTQETQYF. This chain links TRBV20-1 with TRBJ2-5; no definite D call. V gave up 5 bases and J gave up 1 base, with 14 bases separating them. The CDR3 runs to 14 residues. Germline V gene data show CDR1 as DFQATT and CDR2 as SNEGSKA (reference sequence).

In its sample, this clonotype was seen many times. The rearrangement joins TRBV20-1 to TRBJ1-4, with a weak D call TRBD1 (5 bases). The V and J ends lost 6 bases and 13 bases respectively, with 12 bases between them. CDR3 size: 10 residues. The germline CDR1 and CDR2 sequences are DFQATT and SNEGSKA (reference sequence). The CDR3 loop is CSAGSGGLFF. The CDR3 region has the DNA TGCAGTGCCGGGTCTGGGGGACTGTTTTTT.

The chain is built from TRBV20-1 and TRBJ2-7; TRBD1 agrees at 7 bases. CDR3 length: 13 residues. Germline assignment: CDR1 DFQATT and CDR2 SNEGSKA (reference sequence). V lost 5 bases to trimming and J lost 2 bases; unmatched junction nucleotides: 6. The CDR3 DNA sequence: TGCAGTGCTGCTACAGGGGTCGCCTACGAGCAGTACTTC. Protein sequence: CSAATGVAYEQYF.

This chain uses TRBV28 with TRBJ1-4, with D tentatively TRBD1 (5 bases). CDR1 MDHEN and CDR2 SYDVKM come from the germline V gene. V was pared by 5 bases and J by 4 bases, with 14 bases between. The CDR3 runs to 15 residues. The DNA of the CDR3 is TGTGCCAGCAGTCCCATGACAGTCGATAATGAAAAACTGTTTTTT. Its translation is CASSPMTVDNEKLFF.